These T cell receptor beta chains were read from a single sample in a study of response to subunit inactivated influenza vaccine. TCRdb fed the RT-PCR reads into MiXCR, producing one record per CDR3 protein. The sample holds about 650,000 distinct CDR3 sequences; 14% are singletons and the top ten take 7.5% to 8%. This sample comprised PBMCs from blood, obtained roughly 15 days before vaccination. The receptor source for this set is a man between 45 and 60 years old who received an inactivated influenza vaccine. Both conserved end residues are part of each CDR3. Each record gives: V gene, D gene, J gene, clone size, CDR3 DNA, CDR3 protein. D genes are given only for firm matches. For some rows the clone size is stated as once, few or many, or as a class when expanded; others skip it.

TRBV6-2/TRBV6-3	TRBD2	TRBJ2-5	.	TGTGCCAGCAGGAGTAGCGGGGGGGCCGGGGAGACCCAGTACTTC	CASRSSGGAGETQYF
TRBV7-9	.	TRBJ2-2	few	TGTGCCAGCAGCTCCCCCGTGAGGGCCTCGAACACCGGGGAGCTGTTTTTT	CASSSPVRASNTGELFF
TRBV12-1	.	TRBJ2-1	few	TGTGCCAGCATCTCTACCCCAGCGGTGAGCTCCTACAATGAGCAGTTCTTC	CASISTPAVSSYNEQFF
TRBV6-1	TRBD1	TRBJ2-7	few	TGTGCCAGCAGCTCCGGGACAGGAGCCATGTACGAGCAGTACTTC	CASSSGTGAMYEQYF
TRBV29-1	TRBD2	TRBJ2-1	many	TGCAGCGTTGATGGGTGGACTAGCTTTAACGAGCAGTTCTTC	CSVDGWTSFNEQFF
TRBV12-3/TRBV12-4	.	TRBJ1-2	few	TGTGCCAGCAGTAGCAGGACCGGATTTGGTGGCTACACCTTC	CASSSRTGFGGYTF
TRBV20-1	.	TRBJ2-1	few	TGCAGTGCCAAGCCTGGGTACAATGAGCAGTTCTTC	CSAKPGYNEQFF
TRBV7-2	.	TRBJ2-7	few	TGTGCCAGCAGCTTGTCGGCTAGCGACTACGAGCAGTACTTC	CASSLSASDYEQYF
TRBV2	.	TRBJ2-7	.	TGTGCCAGCAGTGTGGACAGATCCTTCTCCTACGAGCAGTACTTC	CASSVDRSFSYEQYF
TRBV12-3/TRBV12-4	.	TRBJ2-5	.	TGTGCCAGCAGTTTATGGGGACCCCAGGGAGAGACCCAGTACTTC	CASSLWGPQGETQYF
TRBV7-6	TRBD2	TRBJ2-1	.	TGTGCCAGCAGCTTAGAGGCCGTACGCGGGAGCTCCTACAATGAGCAGTTCTTC	CASSLEAVRGSSYNEQFF
TRBV20-1	TRBD2	TRBJ2-1	.	TGCAGTGCTAGAGGGCGGGGTGCGGGGGGGCTCAATGAGCAGTTCTTC	CSARGRGAGGLNEQFF
TRBV30	.	TRBJ2-1	many	TGTGCCTGGAGTGTAACTAAATATTACAATGAGCAGTTCTTC	CAWSVTKYYNEQFF
TRBV10-3	.	TRBJ2-1	.	TGTGCCATCAGTGACGTGGCGGGGAGGTACAATGAGCAGTTCTTC	CAISDVAGRYNEQFF
TRBV5-1	.	TRBJ2-1	.	TGCGCCAGCAGCTTGACAGGGCAGTTGAGTGAGCAGTTCTTC	CASSLTGQLSEQFF
TRBV3-1	TRBD2	TRBJ2-3	.	TGTGCCAGCAGCCTAAGTCACTCGCGGGGGTCTATCACAGATACGCAGTATTTT	CASSLSHSRGSITDTQYF
TRBV6-5	.	TRBJ2-4	.	TGTGCCAGCAGTTATACCGGGACTCTGACTCTAGCCAAAAACATTCAGTACTTC	CASSYTGTLTLAKNIQYF
TRBV4-2	.	TRBJ1-2	many	TGTGCCAGCAGGAGGGACTATGGCTACACCTTC	CASRRDYGYTF
TRBV11-2	TRBD1	TRBJ2-6	.	TGTGCCAGCAGTTCGGCAAAAAGGACAGGGTCTGGGGCCAACGTCCTGACTTTC	CASSSAKRTGSGANVLTF
TRBV25-1	TRBD2	TRBJ2-5	few	TGTGCCAGCAGTGATCCCCGGGGGGTAGCGGGGACCCAGTACTTC	CASSDPRGVAGTQYF
TRBV20-1	TRBD2	TRBJ2-7	.	TGCAGTGCTAGCTCTAGCGGGAGGGCCCTAAACGAGCAGTACTTC	CSASSSGRALNEQYF
TRBV29-1	.	TRBJ1-5	few	TGCAGCGTTGCGGGATGGAATCAGCCCCAGCATTTT	CSVAGWNQPQHF
TRBV19	.	TRBJ2-1	many	TGTGCCAGTAGTATGACCCTTGTAGGGGGAACCTACAATGAGCAGTTCTTC	CASSMTLVGGTYNEQFF
TRBV12-3/TRBV12-4	TRBD1	TRBJ2-7	many	TGTGCCAGCAGCCCCGCCGGGACAGGTTACGAGCAGTACTTC	CASSPAGTGYEQYF
TRBV5-6	.	TRBJ1-2	.	TGTGCCAGCAGTCGGGATTTTAATGGCTACACCTTC	CASSRDFNGYTF
TRBV29-1	TRBD2	TRBJ2-5	.	TGCAGCGTACCGGGACTAGCGGGAGACACCCAGTACTTC	CSVPGLAGDTQYF
TRBV5-5	.	TRBJ1-5	few	TGTGCCAGCAGCTTGGCAGGCAGAAGCAATCAGCCCCAGCATTTT	CASSLAGRSNQPQHF
TRBV4-2	.	TRBJ2-2	.	TGTGCCAGCAGCCAAAGTACGGGAGAGAACACCGGGGAGCTGTTTTTT	CASSQSTGENTGELFF
TRBV30	.	TRBJ1-4	few	TGTGCCTGGAGTGTACAAACACGAAAACTGTTTTTT	CAWSVQTRKLFF
TRBV20-1	TRBD1	TRBJ1-6	many	TGCAGTGCCCGACGGACAGGGGTTAATTCACCCCTCCACTTT	CSARRTGVNSPLHF
TRBV7-2	.	TRBJ1-2	few	TGTGCCAGCAGCTTAGAGGGCAGGGTGTATGGCTACACCTTC	CASSLEGRVYGYTF
TRBV10-3	.	TRBJ2-7	.	TGTGCCATCAGAGGTTTGGGACGGGAGAGGTACGAGCAGTACTTC	CAIRGLGRERYEQYF
TRBV18	.	TRBJ1-5	few	TGTGCCAGCTCACCAGGCAGCTATAGCAATCAGCCCCAGCATTTT	CASSPGSYSNQPQHF
TRBV28	.	TRBJ2-2	.	TGTGCCAGCAGTTTCGGCGGTTACAACACCGGGGAGCTGTTTTTT	CASSFGGYNTGELFF
TRBV6-2/TRBV6-3	.	TRBJ1-5	few	TGTGCCAGCACCGATCTGGGGAGCAATCAGCCCCAGCATTTT	CASTDLGSNQPQHF
TRBV24-1	.	TRBJ2-5	.	TGTGCCACCAGTGACAGGAAGAACCAAGAGACCCAGTACTTC	CATSDRKNQETQYF
TRBV5-4	TRBD2	TRBJ2-1	many	TGTGCCAGCAGCCCGGGGACTAGCGGGGCCTACAATGAGCAGTTCTTC	CASSPGTSGAYNEQFF